The TCR beta chain under discussion was sequenced for a study of glioma-infiltrating T cells after dendritic cell vaccination (dated by TCRdb to between 2015 and 2016). A note on the overall study: The cohort comprised approximately 15 glioblastoma patients from Phase I and II dendritic cell vaccination trials, 9 newly diagnosed and 6 with recurrent disease. Each patient got three intradermal injections of the dendritic cell vaccine, spaced at biweekly intervals, in the arm below the axilla. In glioblastoma patients vaccinated with dendritic cells, deep sequencing of TCR beta CDR3 regions served to measure the amount of tumor-infiltrating lymphocytes and to compare repertoires between tumor and blood. Survival after dendritic cell vaccination was correlated with TCR sequencing metrics, such as TIL content and the overlap between tumor and blood repertoires. Patients received autologous tumor lysate-pulsed dendritic cell vaccination between about 2003 and 2013. To make the vaccine, monocyte-derived dendritic cells were cultured for less than nine days with IL-4 and GM-CSF and then pulsed overnight with autologous tumor lysate. General study outcomes and caveats: TCR clonality showed no direct relationship with survival, which suggests that a diverse polyclonal response may be important. The response model built on TCR overlap across three groups was characterized as speculative, with prospective validation still needed. After dendritic cell vaccination, a higher estimated pretreatment TIL content predicted longer time to progression and overall survival. The cohort was small and heterogeneous, and full blood and tumor sets were available for few patients, with initial-recurrent tumor pairs available for even fewer patients.

The time point label of this sample denotes: after dendritic cell vaccination, including at tumor progression/relapse. Selection of patients required sufficient residual fresh-frozen tumor tissue and over two years of available survival data. An isocitrate dehydrogenase mutation was not carried by any of the glioblastoma patients, although molecular status was otherwise variable. PBMC were collected before vaccination, two weeks after the third vaccination, and at tumor progression if progression occurred. The Qiagen DNeasy Blood extraction Kit was used to extract genomic DNA. The germline V gene encodes CDR1 SGHRS and CDR2 YFSETQ. The CDR3, from cysteine to phenylalanine, totals 13 residues. Only the CDR3 part of the read is kept: 39 bases, read in frame from the first base. V drops 4 bases and J drops 0 bases, leaving 8 bases in between. TCRB CDR3 regions were amplified from roughly 1.8 ug genomic DNA, or all available DNA if less, using the immunoSEQ assay. For multiplex PCR, 60 forward primers for TCR V beta segments and 13 reverse primers for J beta segments were used. To estimate the number of reads per starting template, synthetic control templates were added to each sample at limiting dilution. The Illumina HiSeq System generated sequencing reads of 87 bp. As for the original processing: PCR and sequencing errors were removed by merging closely related sequences with a nearest neighbor algorithm. TCR overlap was defined as the percentage of unique tumor TCR beta sequences that were also present in the same patient's peripheral blood. TCRdb provides this immuneACCESS table in a form limited to in-frame rearrangements. Some clones are lacking; in checked studies, under half of them reflect an unresolved V gene, and why the rest are absent is not known. V and J calls and clone size follow that table, whereas D and trimming were derived from the DNA. This sample has over 55,000 clones in its table, and roughly 80% of those were observed once. About 15% of the sample comes from the top ten.

This clone was seen a single time. There is no known antigen for this receptor. It has no much larger one-base neighbor in the sample; base qualities were not kept. The starting material was blood, obtained after dendritic cell vaccination. The chain is assembled from TRBV5-1 and TRBJ2-7; the D gene is perhaps TRBD2, on 6 matching bases. The receptor comes from a human donor with glioblastoma. The CDR3 region: CASSRDFSYEQYF. Here is the DNA: TGCGCCAGCAGCCGGGACTTCTCCTACGAGCAGTACTTC. The CDR3, completed at both ends by the reference TRBV5-1 and TRBJ2-7 genes, gives the full variable domain KAGVTQTPRYLIKTRGQQVTLSCSPISGHRSVSWYQQTPGQGLQFLFEYFSETQRNKGNFPGRFSGRQFSNSRSEMNVSTLELGDSALYLCASSRDFSYEQYFGPGTRLTVT.